Listed here are 23 T cell receptor beta chains from one sample, sequenced in a study of kidney transplant recipient with SARS-CoV-2 infection. TCRdb independently ran MiXCR on the reads; one entry per CDR3 protein. Here the sample spans under 250,000 distinct CDR3 sequences, 25% to 35% being singletons. The material was a blood sample, obtained at baseline and on day 111 from a kidney transplant recipient. These TCRs come from a male patient aged 25-45 years who had COVID-19 and was a kidney transplant recipient. Among the T cells, some may be from the graft donor.

This clonotype was recorded at least ten times. The chain combines TRBV5-5 with TRBJ1-2; D call uncertain. The CDR3 is made up of 16 amino acids. Looked up from germline, CDR1 is SGHKS and CDR2 is YYEKEE (reference sequence). The V end was cut by 7 bases, the J end by 4 bases, with 23 bases between. The CDR3 sequence: CASSRHVSRKTYGYTF. In DNA form, the CDR3 reads TGTGCCAGCTCTCGTCATGTCTCGCGAAAGACCTATGGCTACACCTTC. The variable domain in full, with the rest retrieved from reference TRBV5-5 and TRBJ1-2, is DAGVTQSPTHLIKTRGQQVTLRCSPISGHKSVSWYQQVLGQGPQFIFQYYEKEERGRGNFPDRFSARQFPNYSSELNVNALLLGDSALYLCASSRHVSRKTYGYTFGSGTRLTVV.

This clonotype was picked up many times. This chain joins TRBV9 and TRBJ1-3; 7 bases agree with TRBD1. The germline CDR1 and CDR2 sequences are SGDLS and YYNGEE. The CDR3 extends over 16 amino acids. The J segment lost 0 bases and the V segment lost 0 bases, leaving 3 bases of the junction unmatched. CDR3 sequence reads: CASSVAGQSSGNTIYF. DNA of the CDR3: TGTGCCAGCAGCGTAGCGGGACAGAGCTCTGGAAACACCATATATTTT.

This clonotype has ten or more counts. The chain combines TRBV6-1 with TRBJ1-2; D unclear. The CDR3 contains 17 residues. Germline V gene sequence: CDR1 MNHNS, CDR2 SASEGT. V was pared by 3 bases and J by 4 bases, with 21 bases between. This chain's CDR3 is CASSECISMRKTYGYTF. The DNA of the CDR3 is TGTGCCAGCAGTGAGTGTATCTCTATGCGAAAGACCTATGGCTACACCTTC.

This clonotype was found many times. The chain is built from TRBV5-4 and TRBJ1-2; no clear D gene. The germline V and J ends were trimmed by 7 bases and 4 bases, with 23 bases remaining between them. CDR1 SGHNT and CDR2 YYREEE come from the germline V gene (reference sequence). The CDR3 extends over 16 amino acids. Here the CDR3 DNA reads TGTGCCAGCTGGACGCGCGTACCAGGAAAGACCTATGGCTACACCTTC. Protein product: CASWTRVPGKTYGYTF.

Remarks on this clonotype: This may stem from a read error, because a much larger clone lies one nucleotide away. The chain couples TRBV3-1 to TRBJ2-3, with TRBD2 matching 10 bases. Germline trimming cut 4 bases from V and 6 bases from J; bases unmatched to any gene: 4. The germline V gene has CDR1 LGHDT and CDR2 YNNKEL (reference sequence). The CDR3 contains 14 residues. This CDR3 is CASSRLAGADTQYF. For the CDR3, the DNA is TGTGCCAGCAGCCGGCTAGCGGGAGCGGATACGCAGTATTTT.

This clonotype appeared many times. The chain is built from TRBV7-9 and TRBJ1-5, with D unresolved. The V end was cut by 2 bases, the J end by 4 bases, with 6 bases between. The CDR3 loop spans 13 amino acids. From germline, CDR1 is SEHNR and CDR2 FQNEAQ (reference sequence). The CDR3 bases are TGTGCCAGCAGCTTAAGTGCGAATCAGCCCCAGCATTTT. Amino acids: CASSLSANQPQHF. The variable domain in full, with the rest retrieved from reference TRBV7-9 and TRBJ1-5, is DTGVSQNPRHKITKRGQNVTFRCDPISEHNRLYWYRQTLGQGPEFLTYFQNEAQLEKSRLLSDRFSAERPKGSFSTLEIQRTEQGDSAMYLCASSLSANQPQHFGDGTRLSIL.

As for this clonotype: A much larger clone is a single base away; this may be a read error. The CDR3 ends on some other residue instead of the conserved phenylalanine or tryptophan, so this is likely a read error. This chain uses TRBV27 with TRBJ2-5; the match to TRBD2 covers 9 bases. The closer fit of TRBJ2-7 to the DNA end suggests the J call may be wrong. The CDR3 has 14 amino acids. Germline values: CDR1 MNHEY, CDR2 SMNVEV (reference sequence). The CDR3, as DNA: TGTGCCAGCAGCCGTAGCGGGAGAAGGTACGAGCAGTACCTC. This gives the protein CASSRSGRRYEQYL.

This clonotype has a count of ten or more. The V gene is TRBV3-1, the J gene TRBJ1-1; D is undetermined. This CDR3 spans 17 amino acids. V lost 5 bases and J 4 bases, leaving 23 bases between the germline ends. CDR1 and CDR2 from the germline V gene are LGHDT and YNNKEL (reference sequence). The CDR3: CASSITCPISIRTEAFF. DNA of the CDR3: TGTGCCAGCAGCATAACGTGTCCCATTTCAATTCGCACTGAAGCTTTCTTT.

On this clonotype itself: A much larger clone lies a single base off, so this may be a read error. The chain uses TRBV20-1 and TRBJ1-2; D not resolved. In germline, CDR1 is DFQATT, CDR2 SNEGSKA (reference sequence). Trimming left V 4 bases short and J 4 bases short, with 22 bases between. CDR3 length: 16 amino acids. The CDR3 reads CSAKPLPFRKTYGYTF. The DNA for the CDR3 is TGCAGTGCTAAACCTCTGCCGTTTCGAAAGACCTATGGCTACACCTTC.

Comments on this clonotype: A much larger clone differs by one base, so this may be a read error. V is TRBV11-2 and J is TRBJ1-1; 7 bases are shared with TRBD1. The CDR3 covers 13 residues. Germline loops: CDR1 SGHAT, CDR2 FQNNGV. CDR3 loop: CAGSVDRVEKAFF. The CDR3 DNA reads TGTGCCGGCAGCGTCGACAGGGTGGAGAAAGCTTTCTTT. Using reference TRBV11-2 and TRBJ1-1 for the parts outside the CDR3, the full variable domain is EAGVAQSPRYKIIEKRQSVAFWCNPISGHATLYWYQQILGQGPKLLIQFQNNGVVDDSQLPKDRFSAERLKGVDSTLKIQPAKLEDSAVYLCAGSVDRVEKAFFGQGTRLTVV.

This clonotype was detected ten times or more. This chain links TRBV5-4 with TRBJ1-2, with 10 positions matching TRBD1. This CDR3 has 15 amino acids. After removal of 4 bases from V and 6 bases from J, the junction contained 9 bases not matched to a gene. The V gene's germline CDR1 is SGHNT and CDR2 YYREEE (reference sequence). The CDR3 loop reads CASSHPGQGEDGYTF. For the CDR3, the DNA is TGTGCCAGCAGCCACCCCGGACAGGGGGAAGATGGCTACACCTTC.

This clonotype was seen many times. The CDR3 region is CASGRANTGELFF. The CDR3 DNA is TGTGCCAGCGGCCGGGCCAACACCGGGGAGCTGTTTTTT. The chain links TRBV2 to TRBJ2-2, with unresolved D. The germline V and J ends were trimmed by 8 bases and 2 bases, with 9 bases remaining between them. The CDR3 spans 13 residues. Germline CDR1 SNHLY, CDR2 FYNNEI. Together with reference TRBV2 and TRBJ2-2, the CDR3 gives the full variable domain: EPEVTQTPSHQVTQMGQEVILRCVPISNHLYFYWYRQILGQKVEFLVSFYNNEISEKSEIFDDQFSVERPDGSNFTLKIRSTKLEDSAMYFCASGRANTGELFFGEGSRLTVL.

With regard to this clonotype: A read error is possible here, since a much larger clone lies one base away. This chain links TRBV19 with TRBJ2-2; D is undetermined. Per the germline V gene, CDR1 is LNHDA and CDR2 is SQIVND (reference sequence). The CDR3 spans 16 residues. The CDR3 nucleotides read TGTGCCTGTAGTATGGGCCTCCTCAAGGGTGACGGGGAGCTGTTTTTT. Translated: CACSMGLLKGDGELFF.

Notes on this clonotype: One end of the junction varies from germline; a read error may be responsible. The rearrangement links TRBV4-1 to TRBJ2-7; 8 bases fit TRBD2. The CDR3 runs to 15 residues. Germline V gene lookup returns CDR1 MGHRA and CDR2 YSYEKL. CDR3 DNA sequence: TGCACCAGCAGCCAAGAAACTAGCGGACCCTACGAGCAGTACTTC. Its translation is CTSSQETSGPYEQYF.

This clonotype has just a few counts. V usage is TRBV5-5 and J usage is TRBJ2-1; D may match TRBD1 or TRBD2 (7 bases each). Germline CDR1 is SGHKS and CDR2 is YYEKEE (reference sequence). V shed 3 bases and J shed 4 bases, with 14 bases lying between them. The CDR3 contains 15 residues. CDR3 DNA sequence: TGTGCCAGCAGCTCCCAGGGGGAGGGTTACAATGAGCAGTTCTTC. Translated, it gives CASSSQGEGYNEQFF.

This clonotype has a count of ten or more. V is TRBV11-1 and J is TRBJ1-2; D ambiguous. CDR3 size: 17 residues. In germline, CDR1 is SGHAT, CDR2 FQDESV (reference sequence). Between the trimmed V and J ends, which lost 5 bases and 4 bases, there was a span of 23 bases. CDR3 nucleotide sequence: TGTGCCAGCAGCGAAGAGAATAAGGCTGGAAAGACCTATGGCTACACCTTC. Translation gives CASSEENKAGKTYGYTF. The variable domain in full, completed from reference TRBV11-1 and TRBJ1-2, reads EAEVAQSPRYKITEKSQAVAFWCDPISGHATLYWYRQILGQGPELLVQFQDESVVDDSQLPKDRFSAERLKGVDSTLKIQPAELGDSAMYLCASSEENKAGKTYGYTFGSGTRLTVV.

This chain joins TRBV11-2 and TRBJ1-2, with D uncertain. CDR3 length equals 17 residues. V was pared by 2 bases and J by 4 bases, with 20 bases between. Germline V gene data show CDR1 as SGHAT and CDR2 as FQNNGV. The CDR3 loop reads CASSLIGASRKTYGYTF. The CDR3 DNA is TGTGCCAGCAGCTTAATTGGAGCAAGCAGAAAGACCTATGGCTACACCTTC.

This clonotype was found many times. The rearrangement links TRBV5-1 to TRBJ2-5, with D unresolved. Germline V gene sequence: CDR1 SGHRS, CDR2 YFSETQ. The CDR3 spans 12 residues. V gave up 0 bases and J gave up 2 bases, with 2 bases separating them. CDR3 region: CASSLGQETQYF. The CDR3 DNA follows: TGCGCCAGCAGCTTGGGGCAAGAGACCCAGTACTTC. The full variable domain, completed using reference TRBV5-1 and TRBJ2-5, is KAGVTQTPRYLIKTRGQQVTLSCSPISGHRSVSWYQQTPGQGLQFLFEYFSETQRNKGNFPGRFSGRQFSNSRSEMNVSTLELGDSALYLCASSLGQETQYFGPGTRLLVL.

This clonotype was found a few times. One end of the junction fails to match germline, which may point to a read error. The genes are TRBV4-1 and TRBJ1-3; 7 bases align to TRBD1. CDR1 MGHRA and CDR2 YSYEKL come from the germline V gene. The CDR3 has 15 amino acids. The DNA of the CDR3 is TGCGTCAGCAGCCTCCAGCAGGGGGCTGGAAACACCATATATTTT. Its protein is CVSSLQQGAGNTIYF.

A word on this clonotype: A read error may explain this, as a much larger clone is one base away. The chain combines TRBV10-1 with TRBJ1-5, with D hard to call. V lost 3 bases and J 5 bases, leaving 5 bases between the germline ends. From germline, CDR1 is WNHNN and CDR2 SYGVQD (reference sequence). The CDR3 length is 12 residues. The CDR3 region is CASSDNDQPQHF. CDR3 sequence (DNA): TGCGCCAGCAGTGATAACGATCAGCCCCAGCATTTT.

Points on this clonotype: This could be a read error, since a much larger clone is one nucleotide away. The rearrangement uses TRBV2 and TRBJ2-7; D might be TRBD2 (6 bases). CDR1 and CDR2 (germline): SNHLY, FYNNEI. This CDR3 is 13 amino acids long. Trimming shortened V by 7 bases and J by 3 bases, and 13 bases separated the two germline ends. The CDR3 sequence is CASNPGGHYEQYF. As DNA, the CDR3 is TGTGCCAGCAACCCCGGGGGTCACTACGAGCAGTACTTC.

This clonotype has ten or more counts. The chain couples TRBV12-2 to TRBJ1-2. TRBV12-2 corresponds to a pseudogene. The CDR3 consists of 17 residues. CDR3 sequence: CASRIVRTPRKTYGYTF. The CDR3 DNA sequence: TGTGCAAGTCGCATTGTGCGGACTCCACGAAAGACCTATGGCTACACCTTC.

This clonotype has at least ten counts. The rearrangement uses TRBV4-1 and TRBJ1-2, with 9 bases fitting TRBD1. The ends lost 6 bases at V and 4 bases at J; junction bases unmatched: 9. CDR3 length: 15 residues. CDR1 and CDR2 from the germline V gene are MGHRA and YSYEKL. The CDR3, as DNA: TGCGCCAGCAGTTACCAGGGACAGGGCTTCTATGGCTACACCTTC. Encoded protein: CASSYQGQGFYGYTF.